This TCR beta chain came from a study of blood T cell repertoires in COVID-19. Turning to the study itself: Spain, Italy and the United States supplied samples that represented acute and convalescent COVID-19. The analysed material was cDNA or gDNA that came from T cells, B-cell-depleted T cells, or PBMCs.

Trimming cost V 4 bases and J 8 bases; bases outside gene matches: 12. Germline CDR1 SGHAT, CDR2 FQNNGV. The CDR3 length is 16 residues. Original handling: Cell counts per sample came from amplifying reference gene primers. Measured with immunoSEQ multiplex PCR; TCRdb has only the in-frame clones, and not every one. D and trimming were read from the DNA, whereas the V and J calls and clone size are those reported in that table. The sample consists of about 85,000 clones, around 91% of them appearing once. The sample comprised peripheral blood. This receptor was obtained from a woman older than 75 with active or convalescent COVID-19. This rearrangement joins TRBV11-2 to TRBJ1-4, with TRBD1 matching over 8 bases. The CDR3 sequence is CASSSGGRDRTEKLFF. CDR3 nucleotide sequence: TGTGCCAGCAGCTCGGGTGGCCGGGACAGGACGGAAAAACTGTTTTTT.